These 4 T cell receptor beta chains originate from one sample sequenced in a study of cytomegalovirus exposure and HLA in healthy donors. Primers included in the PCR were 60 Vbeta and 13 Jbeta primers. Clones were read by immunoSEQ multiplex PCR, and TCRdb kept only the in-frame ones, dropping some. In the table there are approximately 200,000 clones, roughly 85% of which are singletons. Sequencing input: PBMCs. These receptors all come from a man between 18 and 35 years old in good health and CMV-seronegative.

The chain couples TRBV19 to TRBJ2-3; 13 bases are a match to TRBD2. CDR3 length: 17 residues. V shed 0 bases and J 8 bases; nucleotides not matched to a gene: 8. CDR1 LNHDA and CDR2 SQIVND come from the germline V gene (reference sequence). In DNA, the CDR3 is TGTGCCAGTAGTATAGATACTAGCGGGGGGGCAGCGGGTACGCAGTATTTT. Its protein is CASSIDTSGGAAGTQYF.

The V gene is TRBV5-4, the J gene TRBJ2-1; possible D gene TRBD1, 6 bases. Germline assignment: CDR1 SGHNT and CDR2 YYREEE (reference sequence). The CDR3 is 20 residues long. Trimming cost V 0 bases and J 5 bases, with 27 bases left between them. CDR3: CASSLDVGARGSILHNEQFF. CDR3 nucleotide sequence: TGTGCCAGCAGCTTGGACGTGGGGGCGAGGGGGTCTATCCTACACAATGAGCAGTTCTTC. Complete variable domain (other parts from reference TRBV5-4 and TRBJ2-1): ETGVTQSPTHLIKTRGQQVTLRCSSQSGHNTVSWYQQALGQGPQFIFQYYREEENGRGNFPPRFSGLQFPNYSSELNVNALELDDSALYLCASSLDVGARGSILHNEQFFGPGTRLTVL.

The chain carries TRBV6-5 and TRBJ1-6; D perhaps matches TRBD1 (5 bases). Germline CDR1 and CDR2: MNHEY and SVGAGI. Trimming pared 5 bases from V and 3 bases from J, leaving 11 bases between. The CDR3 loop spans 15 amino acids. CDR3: CASSPDRGYNSPLHF. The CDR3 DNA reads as TGTGCCAGCAGTCCCGACAGAGGCTATAATTCACCCCTCCACTTT.

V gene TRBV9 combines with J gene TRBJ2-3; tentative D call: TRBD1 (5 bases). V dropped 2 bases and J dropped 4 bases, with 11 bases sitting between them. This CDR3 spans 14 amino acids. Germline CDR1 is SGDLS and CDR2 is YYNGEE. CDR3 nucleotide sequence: TGTGCCAGCAGCGTCGGACACCACGCAGATACGCAGTATTTT. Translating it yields CASSVGHHADTQYF.